The present T cell receptor (beta chain) was sequenced within a study of T cell responses to AZD1222 COVID-19 vaccine. The data were produced by immunoSEQ multiplex PCR, yet TCRdb's version contains in-frame clones alone and is incomplete. The table has roughly 110,000 clones, about 92% seen once. Researchers grouped second doses given at about 4 or about 12 weeks into one pool. This CDR3 has 14 residues. From germline, CDR1 is SNHLY and CDR2 FYNNEI. V was clipped by 8 bases and J by 8 bases, with 21 bases between them. The source material was peripheral blood, sampled 28 days after the second AZD1222 dose. V usage is TRBV2 and J usage is TRBJ1-2; the D is unclear. The TCR was taken from an adult who received the AZD1222 COVID-19 vaccine. CDR3 residues: CASSNRAAVRGYTF. The CDR3 coding sequence is TGTGCCAGCTCTAATAGGGCAGCGGTGCGGGGCTACACCTTC.